The 9 T cell receptor beta chains listed next were all sequenced from one sample in a study of cytomegalovirus exposure and HLA in healthy donors. It was with 60 Vbeta and 13 Jbeta primers that the PCR ran. The assay was immunoSEQ multiplex PCR, and TCRdb's table has in-frame clones only and misses some. The sample yields about 170,000 clones, 75% to 85% seen once. Sequencing was done on a sample of PBMCs. The receptors shown here come from a female donor in good health and CMV-seronegative.

V usage is TRBV19 and J usage is TRBJ1-1; D gene ambiguous. The V end was cut by 7 bases, the J end by 2 bases, with 17 bases between. This CDR3 is built from 15 residues. Germline CDR1 is LNHDA and CDR2 is SQIVND (reference sequence). DNA for the CDR3: TGTGCCAGTACCCAAGCGTCGGGAATCAACACTGAAGCTTTCTTT. This sequence encodes CASTQASGINTEAFF.

The chain combines TRBV10-3 with TRBJ1-4; 9 positions agree with TRBD1. V lost 6 bases to trimming and J lost 8 bases; unmatched junction nucleotides: 1. This CDR3 is 12 amino acids long. Looked up from germline, CDR1 is ENHRY and CDR2 is SYGVKD. The CDR3 sequence is CAIRDRGEKLFF. The CDR3 DNA is TGTGCCATCAGAGACAGGGGGGAAAAACTGTTTTTT.

V is TRBV6-5 and J is TRBJ1-2; D is unresolved. CDR3 size: 15 residues. Looked up from germline, CDR1 is MNHEY and CDR2 is SVGAGI. The V end was cut by 2 bases, the J end by 0 bases, with 10 bases between. CDR3 in DNA: TGTGCCAGCAGTTACATAGGAGGTCCTAACTATGGCTACACCTTC. This sequence encodes CASSYIGGPNYGYTF.

J is TRBJ2-3 and V is TRBV9; TRBD2 is a possible D gene (6 bases). Trimming pared 2 bases from V and 6 bases from J, leaving 16 bases between. This CDR3 is built from 15 residues. Germline V CDR1 and CDR2: SGDLS, YYNGEE. The CDR3 here is CASSVTSTTSDTQYF. CDR3 in DNA: TGTGCCAGCAGCGTCACTAGCACCACTAGCGATACGCAGTATTTT.

The chain recombines TRBV4-3 with TRBJ1-6, with D unclear. Germline CDR1 LGHNA, CDR2 YSLEER. CDR3 length equals 15 residues. V lost 0 bases to trimming and J lost 7 bases, with 10 bases between them. Here the CDR3 DNA reads TGCGCCAGCAGCCAAGATTTACCGGTCAATTCACCCCTCCACTTT. Protein product: CASSQDLPVNSPLHF.

This clone was recorded only once. The V call is TRBV28, the J call TRBJ2-1; 12 nucleotides line up with TRBD2. The CDR3 spans 15 residues. The germline V gene encodes CDR1 MDHEN and CDR2 SYDVKM. J gave up 10 bases and V 4 bases, and 8 bases lay outside the gene matches. CDR3 DNA: TGTGCCAGCAGTTCGACTAGCGGGAGAACTAGGGAGCAGTTCTTC. Residues: CASSSTSGRTREQFF.

The gene calls are TRBV9 and TRBJ2-7; 12 bases map to TRBD2. Germline V lookup: CDR1 SGDLS, CDR2 YYNGEE. This CDR3 comprises 16 residues. With V trimmed by 4 bases and J by 4 bases, 9 bases remained unmatched. CDR3 nucleotide sequence: TGTGCCAGCAGCTCACGACTAGCGGGAGAAGTTTACGAGCAGTACTTC. It specifies CASSSRLAGEVYEQYF.

The chain employs TRBV5-1 and TRBJ2-1, with TRBD1 matching 9 bases. Germline values: CDR1 SGHRS, CDR2 YFSETQ. The V segment lost 4 bases and the J segment 8 bases; nucleotides outside the gene matches: 10. The CDR3 has 15 amino acids. Here the CDR3 DNA reads TGCGCCAGCAGCCAGCCGGACAGGGGTTTTGATGAGCAGTTCTTC. This sequence encodes CASSQPDRGFDEQFF. The full variable domain, in which reference TRBV5-1 and TRBJ2-1 provide the parts outside the CDR3, is KAGVTQTPRYLIKTRGQQVTLSCSPISGHRSVSWYQQTPGQGLQFLFEYFSETQRNKGNFPGRFSGRQFSNSRSEMNVSTLELGDSALYLCASSQPDRGFDEQFFGPGTRLTVL.

This clone has a handful of counts. The chain links TRBV4-1 to TRBJ2-5; a weak D match, TRBD2 (6 bases). The CDR3 runs 14 residues. Per germline, CDR1 MGHRA and CDR2 YSYEKL. Trimming stripped 3 bases from V and 5 bases from J, with 13 bases between. CDR3 amino acids: CASSHSGSRETQYF. In DNA form, the CDR3 reads TGCGCCAGCAGCCACAGCGGGTCCAGGGAGACCCAGTACTTC.